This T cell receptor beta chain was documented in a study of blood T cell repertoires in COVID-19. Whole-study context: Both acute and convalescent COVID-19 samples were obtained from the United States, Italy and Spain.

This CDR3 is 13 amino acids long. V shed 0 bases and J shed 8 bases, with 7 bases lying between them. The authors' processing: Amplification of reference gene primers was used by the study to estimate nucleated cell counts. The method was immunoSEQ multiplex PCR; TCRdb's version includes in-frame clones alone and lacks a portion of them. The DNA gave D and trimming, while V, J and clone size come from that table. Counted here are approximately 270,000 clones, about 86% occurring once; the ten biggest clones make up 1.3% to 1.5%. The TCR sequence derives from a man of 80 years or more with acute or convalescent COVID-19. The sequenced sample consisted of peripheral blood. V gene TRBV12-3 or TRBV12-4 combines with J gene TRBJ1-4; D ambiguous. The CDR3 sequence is CASSLALREKLFF. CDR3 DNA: TGTGCCAGCAGTTTAGCTCTAAGAGAAAAACTGTTTTTT.